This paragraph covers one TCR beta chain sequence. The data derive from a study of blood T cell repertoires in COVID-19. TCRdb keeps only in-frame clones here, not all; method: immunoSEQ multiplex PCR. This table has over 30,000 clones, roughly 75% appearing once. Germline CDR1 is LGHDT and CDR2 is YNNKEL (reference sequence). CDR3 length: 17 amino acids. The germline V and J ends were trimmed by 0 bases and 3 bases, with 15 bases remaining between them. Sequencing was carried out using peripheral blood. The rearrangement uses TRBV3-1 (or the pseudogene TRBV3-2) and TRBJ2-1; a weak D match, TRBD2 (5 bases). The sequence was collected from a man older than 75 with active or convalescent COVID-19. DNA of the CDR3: TGTGCCAGCAGCCAAGAGAGGCCTTTAAGCGGCTACAATGAGCAGTTCTTC. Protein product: CASSQERPLSGYNEQFF.